This is a list of T cell receptor beta chains from one sample in a study of T cells in Graves' hyperthyroidism and ophthalmopathy. MiXCR was run by TCRdb on the multiplex PCR reads, yielding one entry per CDR3 protein. Of around 690,000 distinct CDR3 sequences listed, 17% are singletons. The sequencing input was blood. The receptor set was obtained from a man aged 45-65 years with Graves' hyperthyroidism. Both conserved end residues are part of each CDR3. A D gene is named only where the DNA matches it firmly. Clone sizes are given selectively: once, few, many, or a class where the clone is expanded.

d_gene: .
j_gene: TRBJ2-1
abundance: many
v_gene: TRBV2
CDR3aa: CASSAFQDEQFF
CDR3nt: TGTGCCAGCAGTGCTTTCCAGGATGAGCAGTTCTTC

d_gene: TRBD1
j_gene: TRBJ1-1
abundance: many
v_gene: TRBV28
CDR3aa: CASSWTGGFEAFF
CDR3nt: TGTGCCAGCAGCTGGACAGGGGGATTTGAAGCTTTCTTT

d_gene: TRBD1
j_gene: TRBJ1-5
abundance: few
v_gene: TRBV15
CDR3aa: CATSRTGRDNQPQHF
CDR3nt: TGTGCCACCAGCAGGACAGGGAGAGACAATCAGCCCCAGCATTTT

d_gene: .
j_gene: TRBJ2-3
abundance: .
v_gene: TRBV27
CDR3aa: CASSFGGVPDTQYF
CDR3nt: TGTGCCAGCAGTTTCGGGGGAGTCCCAGATACGCAGTATTTT

d_gene: .
j_gene: TRBJ2-1
abundance: many
v_gene: TRBV30
CDR3aa: CAWSSIIGNEQFF
CDR3nt: TGTGCCTGGAGTTCTATTATAGGGAATGAGCAGTTCTTC

d_gene: TRBD2
j_gene: TRBJ2-7
abundance: many
v_gene: TRBV20-1
CDR3aa: CSVPAGTSGRNSYEQYF
CDR3nt: TGCAGTGTCCCCGCCGGGACTAGCGGGAGGAACTCCTACGAGCAGTACTTC

d_gene: .
j_gene: TRBJ2-1
abundance: many
v_gene: TRBV11-1
CDR3aa: CASSSGQGPHNEQFF
CDR3nt: TGTGCCAGCAGCTCGGGACAAGGCCCCCACAATGAGCAGTTCTTC

d_gene: .
j_gene: TRBJ2-5
abundance: few
v_gene: TRBV28
CDR3aa: CASSREYREQETQYF
CDR3nt: TGTGCCAGCAGTCGGGAGTACAGGGAACAAGAGACCCAGTACTTC

d_gene: .
j_gene: TRBJ2-1
abundance: .
v_gene: TRBV5-6
CDR3aa: CASSFKTGESYNEQFF
CDR3nt: TGTGCCAGCAGCTTTAAGACAGGTGAATCCTACAATGAGCAGTTCTTC

d_gene: TRBD2
j_gene: TRBJ2-3
abundance: many
v_gene: TRBV5-1
CDR3aa: CASSSTSGIVDTQYF
CDR3nt: TGCGCCAGCAGCTCGACTAGCGGGATAGTAGATACGCAGTATTTT

d_gene: .
j_gene: TRBJ2-1
abundance: few
v_gene: TRBV7-2
CDR3aa: CASSHGAAAYNEQFF
CDR3nt: TGTGCCAGCAGCCATGGCGCTGCCGCCTACAATGAGCAGTTCTTC

d_gene: .
j_gene: TRBJ2-5
abundance: .
v_gene: TRBV3-1
CDR3aa: CASSQGTHQETQYF
CDR3nt: TGTGCCAGCAGCCAAGGGACACACCAAGAGACCCAGTACTTC

d_gene: .
j_gene: TRBJ2-3
abundance: many
v_gene: TRBV20-1
CDR3aa: CSAPRPGYTDTQYF
CDR3nt: TGCAGTGCCCCGCGCCCGGGATACACAGATACGCAGTATTTT

d_gene: .
j_gene: TRBJ2-3
abundance: .
v_gene: TRBV28
CDR3aa: CASSFAGRGDTQYF
CDR3nt: TGTGCCAGCAGTTTTGCGGGGCGGGGTGATACGCAGTATTTT

d_gene: TRBD1
j_gene: TRBJ2-5
abundance: .
v_gene: TRBV19
CDR3aa: CASSVTGNMKTQYF
CDR3nt: TGTGCCAGTAGTGTGACAGGGAATATGAAGACCCAGTACTTC

d_gene: .
j_gene: TRBJ1-2
abundance: many
v_gene: TRBV2
CDR3aa: CASHRVRGYTF
CDR3nt: TGTGCCAGCCACAGGGTACGGGGCTACACCTTC

d_gene: .
j_gene: TRBJ2-3
abundance: few
v_gene: TRBV28
CDR3aa: CASSLMSGTSTDTQYF
CDR3nt: TGTGCCAGCAGTTTAATGAGCGGAACTAGCACAGATACGCAGTATTTT

d_gene: .
j_gene: TRBJ1-5
abundance: .
v_gene: TRBV4-1
CDR3aa: CASSQVQISNQPQHF
CDR3nt: TGCGCCAGCAGCCAAGTACAGATTAGCAATCAGCCCCAGCATTTT

d_gene: TRBD1
j_gene: TRBJ2-1
abundance: many
v_gene: TRBV5-6
CDR3aa: CASSFPGQGIDEQFF
CDR3nt: TGTGCCAGCAGCTTTCCGGGACAGGGGATCGATGAGCAGTTCTTC

d_gene: .
j_gene: TRBJ2-7
abundance: .
v_gene: TRBV20-1
CDR3aa: CSAVGSSYEQYF
CDR3nt: TGCAGTGCCGTAGGGTCGTCCTACGAGCAGTACTTC

d_gene: TRBD1
j_gene: TRBJ2-6
abundance: many
v_gene: TRBV5-1
CDR3aa: CASSTGTEANVLTF
CDR3nt: TGCGCCAGCAGCACCGGGACAGAGGCCAACGTCCTGACTTTC

d_gene: .
j_gene: TRBJ2-7
abundance: few
v_gene: TRBV24-1
CDR3aa: CATSDLDYEQYF
CDR3nt: TGTGCCACCAGTGATTTGGACTACGAGCAGTACTTC

d_gene: TRBD2
j_gene: TRBJ2-7
abundance: many
v_gene: TRBV19
CDR3aa: CASSTGRAGEQYF
CDR3nt: TGTGCCAGTAGTACCGGGAGGGCCGGCGAGCAGTACTTC

d_gene: .
j_gene: TRBJ2-2
abundance: many
v_gene: TRBV5-1
CDR3aa: CASSSPSARQAPRVSGELFF
CDR3nt: TGCGCCAGCAGCTCCCCCTCTGCTAGACAGGCCCCGCGAGTCTCCGGGGAGCTGTTTTTT

d_gene: TRBD1
j_gene: TRBJ1-2
abundance: few
v_gene: TRBV19
CDR3aa: CASSILGTANYGYTF
CDR3nt: TGTGCCAGTAGTATCCTGGGGACAGCTAACTATGGCTACACCTTC

d_gene: TRBD2
j_gene: TRBJ2-7
abundance: .
v_gene: TRBV7-9
CDR3aa: CASSLTSGRGEQYF
CDR3nt: TGTGCCAGCAGCTTGACTAGCGGGAGAGGTGAGCAGTACTTC

d_gene: .
j_gene: TRBJ2-1
abundance: many
v_gene: TRBV5-1
CDR3aa: CASSPDRDGAYNEQFF
CDR3nt: TGCGCCAGCAGCCCGGACCGGGACGGAGCCTACAATGAGCAGTTCTTC

d_gene: .
j_gene: TRBJ2-1
abundance: many
v_gene: TRBV27
CDR3aa: CASSLYGGQGAYNEQFF
CDR3nt: TGTGCCAGCAGTTTATACGGGGGGCAGGGGGCCTACAATGAGCAGTTCTTC

d_gene: TRBD2
j_gene: TRBJ2-1
abundance: many
v_gene: TRBV6-2/TRBV6-3
CDR3aa: CASSSPAGGHNEQFF
CDR3nt: TGTGCCAGCAGTTCCCCTGCGGGAGGACACAATGAGCAGTTCTTC

d_gene: TRBD1
j_gene: TRBJ2-5
abundance: many
v_gene: TRBV29-1
CDR3aa: CSVEDRQGPILETQYF
CDR3nt: TGCAGCGTTGAAGATCGACAGGGGCCAATTTTAGAGACCCAGTACTTC

d_gene: .
j_gene: TRBJ1-3
abundance: .
v_gene: TRBV30
CDR3aa: CAWSEGSNGNTIYF
CDR3nt: TGTGCCTGGAGTGAAGGGTCTAATGGAAACACCATATATTTT

d_gene: TRBD1
j_gene: TRBJ2-3
abundance: many
v_gene: TRBV27
CDR3aa: CASSPQGAFTDTQYF
CDR3nt: TGTGCCAGCAGTCCGCAGGGGGCTTTCACAGATACGCAGTATTTT

d_gene: .
j_gene: TRBJ2-1
abundance: many
v_gene: TRBV7-6
CDR3aa: CASSLARTVYNEQFF
CDR3nt: TGTGCCAGCAGCTTAGCGCGAACGGTCTACAATGAGCAGTTCTTC

d_gene: TRBD2
j_gene: TRBJ2-1
abundance: .
v_gene: TRBV19
CDR3aa: CASSPQDLRGSNEQFF
CDR3nt: TGTGCCAGTAGTCCCCAAGACTTGCGCGGGAGCAATGAGCAGTTCTTC

d_gene: TRBD2
j_gene: TRBJ2-2
abundance: few
v_gene: TRBV20-1
CDR3aa: CSARVMSSGNTGELFF
CDR3nt: TGCAGCGCTAGAGTTATGTCTAGCGGGAACACCGGGGAGCTGTTTTTT

d_gene: .
j_gene: TRBJ1-5
abundance: many
v_gene: TRBV2
CDR3aa: CASSVTDNQPQHF
CDR3nt: TGTGCCAGCAGTGTTACAGATAATCAGCCCCAGCATTTT

d_gene: .
j_gene: TRBJ2-3
abundance: few
v_gene: TRBV6-5
CDR3aa: CASSYAPRGLLPDTQYF
CDR3nt: TGTGCCAGCAGTTACGCCCCGAGGGGGTTATTGCCAGATACGCAGTATTTT

d_gene: .
j_gene: TRBJ1-1
abundance: many
v_gene: TRBV11-2
CDR3aa: CASSQSLGVVNTEAFF
CDR3nt: TGTGCCAGCAGCCAATCCCTAGGGGTCGTAAACACTGAAGCTTTCTTT

d_gene: .
j_gene: TRBJ2-7
abundance: many
v_gene: TRBV28
CDR3aa: CASSFESYKGVYEQYF
CDR3nt: TGTGCCAGCAGTTTTGAATCCTATAAGGGGGTTTACGAGCAGTACTTC

d_gene: TRBD2
j_gene: TRBJ2-3
abundance: .
v_gene: TRBV27
CDR3aa: CASRSLAGGIADTQYF
CDR3nt: TGTGCCAGCAGATCCTTAGCGGGAGGGATCGCAGATACGCAGTATTTT

d_gene: .
j_gene: TRBJ2-5
abundance: many
v_gene: TRBV7-7
CDR3aa: CASSLNRHQETQYF
CDR3nt: TGTGCTAGCAGCTTGAACAGGCATCAAGAGACCCAGTACTTC